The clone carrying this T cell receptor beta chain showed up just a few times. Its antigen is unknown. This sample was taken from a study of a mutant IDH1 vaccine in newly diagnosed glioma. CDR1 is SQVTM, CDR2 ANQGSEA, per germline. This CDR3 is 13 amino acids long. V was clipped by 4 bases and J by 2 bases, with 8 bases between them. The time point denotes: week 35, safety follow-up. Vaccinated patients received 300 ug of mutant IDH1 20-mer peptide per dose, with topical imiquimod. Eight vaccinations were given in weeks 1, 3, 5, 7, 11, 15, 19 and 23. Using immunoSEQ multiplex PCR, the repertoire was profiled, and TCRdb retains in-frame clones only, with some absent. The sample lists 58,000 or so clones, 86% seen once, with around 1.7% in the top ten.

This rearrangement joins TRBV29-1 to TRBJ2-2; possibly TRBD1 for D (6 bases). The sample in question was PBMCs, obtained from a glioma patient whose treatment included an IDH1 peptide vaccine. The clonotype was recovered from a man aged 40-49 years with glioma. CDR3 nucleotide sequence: TGCAGCGTTGCCAGGGGTAACACCGGGGAGCTGTTTTTT. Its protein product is CSVARGNTGELFF.